The 18 T cell receptor delta chains given below trace back to one sample, sequenced in a study of γδ T cells in repeated Plasmodium falciparum infection. TCRdb reanalyzed the multiplex PCR reads using CATT. The sample contains 93,000 or so delta-chain clones, approximately 0.96% of which appear only once. Vgamma9/Vdelta2+ and Vdelta2-negative gammadelta T cells were flow-sorted from PBMC for bulk sequencing. The sample was gamma-delta T cells from blood. The source is a pool of human donors (malaria-infected and uninfected, not separated).

This clone came up a few times. TCRdb attributes to this sequence the protein of a much larger clone, which differs from the DNA translation at residue 12; a read error is likely, and the protein displayed is translated from the DNA. The gene calls are TRDV2 and TRDJ3; 8 positions match TRDD3. Since TCRdb gives no J gene, matching the DNA to germline was used here to assign it. This CDR3 has 18 residues. The germline V gene encodes CDR1 GEAIGNYY and CDR2 EKD. The CDR3 sequence: CACDGTGGRSWGTRQMFF. For the CDR3, the DNA is TGTGCCTGTGATGGTACTGGGGGCCGCTCCTGGGGCACCCGACAGATGTTTTTC.

In its sample, this clone was seen a few times. It differs at one base from a far larger clone, so likely a read error. Distinct nucleotide sequences in the sample also encode this CDR3. The CDR3: CALGELAWIPYTDKLIF. The CDR3 nucleotides read TGTGCTCTTGGGGAACTGGCTTGGATACCGTACACCGATAAACTCATTTTT. No J gene was called, and the V gene is TRDV1; whether TRDD3, the table's D call, matches the DNA was not checked. This CDR3 spans 17 amino acids. Germline lookup yields CDR1 TSWWSYY and CDR2 QGS.

This clone was seen a few times. A far more abundant clone sits one base away, making this likely a read error. Other DNA variants within this sample encode the same CDR3. This chain links TRDV1 with TRDJ4; the match to TRDD3 covers 13 bases. No J gene was available from TCRdb, and it was assigned here by a germline match of the DNA. The CDR3 is 22 residues long. Germline trimming cut 1 base from V and 1 base from J; bases unmatched to any gene: 21. Germline values: CDR1 TSWWSYY, CDR2 QGS. The CDR3 DNA follows: TGTGCTCTTGGGGAACATGAAGAACACTGGGGGATACGAGGCAACACTTTCAGACCCCTGATCTTT. Translated: CALGEHEEHWGIRGNTFRPLIF.

With respect to this clone: A far larger clone is one nucleotide away, so this likely arose from a read error. Additional DNA sequences in this sample encode the identical CDR3. This sequence joins TRDV1 and TRDJ1, with D perhaps TRDD3 (5 bases). TCRdb carries no J gene annotation; the J gene was assigned here by matching the DNA with germline. Trimming took off 4 bases at V and 4 bases at J, with 28 bases between the two ends. CDR1 and CDR2 from the germline V gene are TSWWSYY and QGS. The CDR3 loop spans 19 amino acids. This CDR3 is CALGGTAVAVLGRGDKLIF. In DNA form, the CDR3 reads TGTGCTCTTGGGGGAACTGCAGTAGCTGTATTGGGGCGGGGCGATAAACTCATCTTT.

This clone has just a few counts. TCRdb assigns this DNA the protein of a much larger clone, which departs from its translation at residue 2; this likely reflects a read error, and the protein shown comes from translating the DNA. The chain links TRDV2 to TRDJ1; the D is unclear. The CDR3 length is 16 residues. Germline V lookup: CDR1 GEAIGNYY, CDR2 EKD. CDR3 sequence: CSCDTKKLTRTDKLIF. As DNA, the CDR3 is TGTTCCTGTGACACCAAGAAACTAACTAGAACCGATAAACTCATCTTT.

This clone was seen only a few times. For this DNA, TCRdb reports the protein of a much larger clone, which diverges at residue 18, most likely from a read error; the protein presented here is translated directly from the DNA. V is TRDV1 and J is TRDJ1, with TRDD3 matching 9 bases. As TCRdb names no J gene, one was assigned here on the basis of a DNA match to germline. Per germline, CDR1 TSWWSYY and CDR2 QGS. The trim removed 1 base at V and 2 bases at J, leaving 35 bases unmatched. CDR3 length equals 26 residues. Here the CDR3 reads CALGEPTAPRGPHSCWGMRQTDKLIF. CDR3 coding DNA: TGTGCTCTTGGGGAACCGACCGCCCCAAGAGGTCCTCACTCCTGCTGGGGGATGCGTCAGACCGATAAACTCATCTTT.

This clone was observed a few times. This likely stems from a read error, as it lies one base from a far larger clone. Other nucleotide sequences in the sample specify the same CDR3. The chain couples TRDV2 to TRDJ1; maybe TRDD3 (6 bases). TCRdb supplies no J gene; here it was assigned by aligning the nucleotide sequence to germline. The germline gives CDR1 GEAIGNYY, CDR2 EKD. Trimming left V 4 bases short and J 6 bases short, with 14 bases between. CDR3 length equals 13 residues. The CDR3 coding sequence is TGTGCCTGTGATTTACTAGGGGATCATAAACTCATCTTT. Amino acids: CACDLLGDHKLIF.

Of note for this clone: The protein TCRdb gives is from a much larger clone and does not agree with this DNA's translation at residue 6, likely a read error; the protein shown here comes from the DNA. This chain links TRDV2 with TRDJ1; D not resolved. TCRdb does not report a J gene; here it was assigned by matching the DNA to germline references. Germline-derived CDR1 and CDR2 are GEAIGNYY and EKD. The CDR3 loop spans 14 amino acids. The germline V and J ends were trimmed by 1 base and 1 base, with 9 bases remaining between them. This CDR3 reads CACDTALTTDKLIF. In nucleotides, the CDR3 is TGTGCCTGTGACACGGCTCTTACCACCGATAAACTCATCTTT.

Comments on this clone: TCRdb shows a much larger clone's protein in place of this DNA's translation, and the two differ at residue 4, likely through a read error; the protein shown is translated from the DNA. V usage is TRDV2 and J usage is TRDJ1, with 12 bases aligning to TRDD3. The V gene end was trimmed by 5 bases and the J gene end by 3 bases; junction bases not matched to a gene: 9. Germline V gives CDR1 GEAIGNYY, CDR2 EKD. The CDR3 length is 16 residues. The CDR3 DNA is TGTGCCTGTGGCACTCGTACTGGGGGATACCCCGATAAACTCATCTTT. Encoded protein: CACGTRTGGYPDKLIF.

The sample holds a few counts of this clone. A read error likely explains why the TCRdb protein, taken from a much larger clone, differs from this DNA's translation at residue 5; the protein shown is translated from the DNA. This chain joins TRDV2 and TRDJ1; D not resolved. The J gene comes from matching the DNA to germline here; TCRdb lacks it. The length of the CDR3 is 14 residues. V shed 3 bases and J shed 0 bases, with 10 bases lying between them. Germline CDR1 reads GEAIGNYY; CDR2 reads EKD. DNA for the CDR3: TGTGCCTGTGACCCCTTACTTAACACCGATAAACTCATCTTT. Its protein is CACDPLLNTDKLIF.

In regard to this clone: The protein held in TCRdb is that of a much larger clone and does not match this DNA's translation at residue 4, likely because of a read error; the protein shown is translated from the DNA. This chain joins TRDV1 and TRDJ1; 7 bases fit TRDD2. The CDR3 is 22 amino acids. Germline CDR1 TSWWSYY, CDR2 QGS. CDR3 sequence (DNA): TGTGCTCTTAGGGAAACCTTTGATTCCGTTCCTACAGGTGGGGACCACGAGGATAAACTCATCTTT. This translates into CALRETFDSVPTGGDHEDKLIF.

This clone occurred a few times. The protein in TCRdb stems from a much larger clone and differs at residue 14 from this DNA's translation, likely a read error; here the protein is translated from the DNA. The V gene call is TRDV2, and the J gene call is absent. CDR3 size: 16 residues. Looked up from germline, CDR1 is GEAIGNYY and CDR2 is EKD. CDR3 in amino acids: CACEGGGPPSADKPIF. CDR3 nucleotides: TGTGCCTGTGAAGGTGGGGGTCCCCCTTCGGCCGATAAACCCATCTTT.

Comment on this clone: A read error is likely here: a far larger clone is one base away. The sample carries other DNA sequences with the same CDR3. The gene calls are TRDV1 and TRDJ1; TRDD3 is a possible D gene (7 bases). No J gene is reported in TCRdb; it was inferred here by comparing the DNA with germline. Germline V lookup: CDR1 TSWWSYY, CDR2 QGS. This CDR3 is built from 14 residues. The CDR3 spells CALLRPWGTDKLIF. The CDR3, as DNA: TGTGCCCTCCTACGTCCCTGGGGGACCGATAAACTCATCTTT.

Remarks on this clone: The TCRdb record carries a much larger clone's protein, which differs from this DNA's translation at residue 17; a read error is the likely cause, and the protein listed here is the DNA translation. No call exists for the J gene, whereas the V gene is TRDV1; the listed D gene, TRDD3, was not tested against the DNA. Germline V gene sequence: CDR1 TSWWSYY, CDR2 QGS. The CDR3 extends over 18 amino acids. In nucleotides, the CDR3 is TGTGCTCTTGGGGAATACAAACCGGGGGGATCTGGCAGAGATAAACTCACCTTT. It encodes CALGEYKPGGSGRDKLTF.

This clone turned up a few times. This DNA's translation differs at residue 5 from TCRdb's protein, which comes from a much larger clone; a read error is likely, and the protein shown is translated from the DNA. The chain has TRDV2 and TRDJ3; possible D gene TRDD3, 5 bases. Trimming cost V 3 bases and J 1 base, with 12 bases left between them. The CDR3 has 17 residues. The germline V gene has CDR1 GEAIGNYY and CDR2 EKD. CDR3 sequence: CACDSVRGSWDTRQMFF. The CDR3 coding sequence is TGTGCCTGTGACTCTGTGAGGGGGTCCTGGGACACCCGACAGATGTTTTTC.

This clone has more than one count but fewer than ten. The translation of this DNA and the TCRdb protein of a much larger clone differ at residue 3, probably owing to a read error; the protein shown here is translated from the DNA. This rearrangement joins TRDV1 to TRDJ1; 11 bases agree with TRDD3. As TCRdb names no J gene, one was assigned here on the basis of a DNA match to germline. CDR3 length equals 16 residues. CDR1 is TSWWSYY, CDR2 QGS, per germline. This chain's CDR3 is CAFGELNWGITDKLIF. The CDR3, as DNA: TGTGCTTTTGGGGAGCTCAACTGGGGGATAACCGATAAACTCATCTTT.

A remark on this clone: This likely stems from a read error, as it lies one base from a far larger clone. Other DNA sequences in this specimen translate into the identical CDR3. The chain links TRDV1 to TRDJ1; a weak D match, TRDD3 (5 bases). No J segment appears in TCRdb, so it was assigned here by matching the sequence to germline. The germline CDR1 and CDR2 sequences are TSWWSYY and QGS. CDR3 size: 16 residues. Trimming took off 3 bases at V and 5 bases at J, with 19 bases between the two ends. The CDR3 DNA reads as TGTGCTCTTGGGGACCCCGGGCGCGCGATGGGGGATAAACTCATCTTT. Protein product: CALGDPGRAMGDKLIF.

This clone occurred a few times. TCRdb has a much larger clone's protein, which differs at residue 7 from the translation of this DNA, likely because of a read error; what is shown is the protein translated from the DNA. The chain recombines TRDV2 with TRDJ1, with 8 bases that match TRDD3. The J gene, not given by TCRdb, was assigned here from a germline match of the nucleotide sequence. The V and J ends lost 2 bases and 1 base, in that order; junction bases with no gene match: 8. Germline assignment: CDR1 GEAIGNYY and CDR2 EKD. The CDR3 is made up of 16 amino acids. Here the CDR3 DNA reads TGTGCCTGTGACATACTGAGGGATACGCTCACCGATAAACTCATCTTT. Its protein is CACDILRDTLTDKLIF.